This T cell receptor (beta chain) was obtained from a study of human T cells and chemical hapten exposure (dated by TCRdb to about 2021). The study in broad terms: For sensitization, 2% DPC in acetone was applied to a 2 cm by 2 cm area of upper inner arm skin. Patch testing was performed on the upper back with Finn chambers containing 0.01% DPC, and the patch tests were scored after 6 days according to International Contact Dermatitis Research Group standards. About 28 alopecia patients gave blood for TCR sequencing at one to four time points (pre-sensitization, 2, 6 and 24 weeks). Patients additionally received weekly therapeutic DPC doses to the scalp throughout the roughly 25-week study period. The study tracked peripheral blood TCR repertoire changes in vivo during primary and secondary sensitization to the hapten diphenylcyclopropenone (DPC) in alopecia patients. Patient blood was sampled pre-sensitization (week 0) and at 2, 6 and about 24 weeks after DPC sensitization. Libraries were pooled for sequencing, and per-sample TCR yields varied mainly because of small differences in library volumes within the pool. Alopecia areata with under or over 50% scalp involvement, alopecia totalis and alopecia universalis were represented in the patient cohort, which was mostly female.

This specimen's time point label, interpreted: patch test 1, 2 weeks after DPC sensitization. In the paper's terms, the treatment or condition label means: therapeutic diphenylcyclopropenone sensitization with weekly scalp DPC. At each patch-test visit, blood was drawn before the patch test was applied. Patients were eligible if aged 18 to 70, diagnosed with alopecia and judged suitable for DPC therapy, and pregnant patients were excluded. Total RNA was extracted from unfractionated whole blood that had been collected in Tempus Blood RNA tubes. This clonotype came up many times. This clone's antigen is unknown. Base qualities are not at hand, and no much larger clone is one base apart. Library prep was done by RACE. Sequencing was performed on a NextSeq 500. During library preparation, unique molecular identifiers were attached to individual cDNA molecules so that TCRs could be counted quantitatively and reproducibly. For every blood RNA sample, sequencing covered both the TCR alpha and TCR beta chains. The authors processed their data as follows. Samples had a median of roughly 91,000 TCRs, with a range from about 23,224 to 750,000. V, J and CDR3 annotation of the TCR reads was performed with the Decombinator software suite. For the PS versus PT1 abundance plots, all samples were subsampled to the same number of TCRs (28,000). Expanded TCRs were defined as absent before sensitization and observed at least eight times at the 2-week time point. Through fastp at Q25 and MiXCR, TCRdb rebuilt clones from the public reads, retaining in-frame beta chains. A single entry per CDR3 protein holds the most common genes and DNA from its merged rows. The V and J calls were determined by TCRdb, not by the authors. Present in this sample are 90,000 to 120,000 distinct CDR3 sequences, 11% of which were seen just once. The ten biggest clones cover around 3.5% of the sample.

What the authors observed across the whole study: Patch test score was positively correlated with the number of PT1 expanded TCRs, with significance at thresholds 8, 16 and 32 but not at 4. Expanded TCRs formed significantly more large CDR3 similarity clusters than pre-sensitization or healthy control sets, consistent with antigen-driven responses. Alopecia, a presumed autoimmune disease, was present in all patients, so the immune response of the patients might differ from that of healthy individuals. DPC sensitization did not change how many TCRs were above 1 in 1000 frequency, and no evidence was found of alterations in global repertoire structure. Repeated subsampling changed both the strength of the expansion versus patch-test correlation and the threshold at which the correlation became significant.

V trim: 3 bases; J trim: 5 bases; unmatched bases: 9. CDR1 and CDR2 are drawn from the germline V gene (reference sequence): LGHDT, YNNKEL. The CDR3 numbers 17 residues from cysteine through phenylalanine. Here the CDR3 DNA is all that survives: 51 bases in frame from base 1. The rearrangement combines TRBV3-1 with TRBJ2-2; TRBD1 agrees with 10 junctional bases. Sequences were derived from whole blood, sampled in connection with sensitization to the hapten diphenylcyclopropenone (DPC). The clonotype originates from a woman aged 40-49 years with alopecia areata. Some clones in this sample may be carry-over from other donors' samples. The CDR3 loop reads CASSHRRQGALTGELFF. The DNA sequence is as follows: TGTGCCAGCAGCCATCGGAGACAGGGGGCATTAACCGGGGAGCTGTTTTTT.